This T cell receptor beta chain was retrieved from a study of blood T cell repertoires in COVID-19. Measured with immunoSEQ multiplex PCR; TCRdb has only the in-frame clones, and not every one. The sample includes about 250,000 clones, approximately 85% of them seen just once. V dropped 10 bases and J dropped 5 bases, with 13 bases sitting between them. CDR3 length: 12 residues. Germline V gene data show CDR1 as KGHDR and CDR2 as SFDVKD. Material: peripheral blood. This rearrangement joins TRBV24-1 to TRBJ2-5; weak D call: TRBD1 (6 bases). The source is a woman in her seventies with acute or convalescent COVID-19. In nucleotides, the CDR3 is TGTGCCACACAGGGTTGGTCCGAGACCCAGTACTTC. It is translated as CATQGWSETQYF.